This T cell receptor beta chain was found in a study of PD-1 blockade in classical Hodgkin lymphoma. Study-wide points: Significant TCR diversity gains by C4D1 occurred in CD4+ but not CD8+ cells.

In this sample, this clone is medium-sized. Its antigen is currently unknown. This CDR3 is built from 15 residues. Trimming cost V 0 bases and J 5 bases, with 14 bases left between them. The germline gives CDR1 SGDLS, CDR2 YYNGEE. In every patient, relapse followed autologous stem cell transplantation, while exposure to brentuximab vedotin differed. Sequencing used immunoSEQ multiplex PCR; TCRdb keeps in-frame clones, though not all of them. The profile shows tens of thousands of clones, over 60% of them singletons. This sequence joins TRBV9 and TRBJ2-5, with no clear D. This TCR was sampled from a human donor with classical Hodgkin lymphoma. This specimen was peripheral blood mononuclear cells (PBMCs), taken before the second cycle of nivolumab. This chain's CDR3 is CASSVDITAGETQYF. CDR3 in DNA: TGTGCCAGCAGCGTAGATATTACGGCTGGGGAGACCCAGTACTTC. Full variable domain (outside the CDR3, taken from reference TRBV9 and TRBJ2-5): DSGVTQTPKHLITATGQRVTLRCSPRSGDLSVYWYQQSLDQGLQFLIQYYNGEERAKGNILERFSAQQFPDLHSELNLSSLELGDSALYFCASSVDITAGETQYFGPGTRLLVL.